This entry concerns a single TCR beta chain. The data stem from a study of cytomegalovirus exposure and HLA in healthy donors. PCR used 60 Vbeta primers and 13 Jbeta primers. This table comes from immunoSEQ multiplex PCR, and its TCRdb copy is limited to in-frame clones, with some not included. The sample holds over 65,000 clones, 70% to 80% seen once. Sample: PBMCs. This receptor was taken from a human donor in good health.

Here the CDR3 DNA reads TGCGCCAGCAGCCCAGAGGGGTCGAGCGGGATTAACACCGGGGAGCTGTTTTTT. Its protein product is CASSPEGSSGINTGELFF. The chain uses TRBV4-3 and TRBJ2-2; the match to TRBD2 covers 7 bases. V was clipped by 4 bases and J by 2 bases; unmatched bases: 13. The CDR3 consists of 18 residues. Germline V CDR1 and CDR2: LGHNA, YSLEER.